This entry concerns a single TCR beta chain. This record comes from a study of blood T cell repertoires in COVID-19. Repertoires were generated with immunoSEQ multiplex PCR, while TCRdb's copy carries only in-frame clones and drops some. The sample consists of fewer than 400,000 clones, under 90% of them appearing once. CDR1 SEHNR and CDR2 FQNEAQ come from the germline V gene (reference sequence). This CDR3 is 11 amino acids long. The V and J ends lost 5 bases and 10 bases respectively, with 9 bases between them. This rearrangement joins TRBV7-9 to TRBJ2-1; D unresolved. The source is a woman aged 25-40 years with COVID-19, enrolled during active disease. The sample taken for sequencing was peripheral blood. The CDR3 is CASSRQVEQFF. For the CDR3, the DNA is TGTGCCAGCAGCCGACAAGTCGAGCAGTTCTTC.